This T cell receptor (beta chain) was documented in a study of patients and donors after allogeneic stem cell transplantation. The CDR3 covers 11 residues. Trimming left V 5 bases short and J 15 bases short, with 11 bases between. TCRdb itself ran the RT-PCR reads through MiXCR, one entry per CDR3 protein. The data show roughly 140,000 distinct CDR3 sequences, 30% to 45% seen once. This clonotype was found once. The chain links TRBV12-3 or TRBV12-4 to TRBJ2-6, with D possibly TRBD2 on 6 matching bases. Sequenced: blood, either unsorted or a sorted T cell fraction (not recorded which). This clonotype was obtained from a human donor who was either an allogeneic HSCT recipient or a stem cell or donor lymphocyte infusion donor (not recorded which). It is not recorded whose cells these are; they may come from a transplant donor. The CDR3 DNA follows: TGTGCCAGCAGTACCTCGCGGGGCCTGACTTTC. Amino acid sequence: CASSTSRGLTF.